The 22 T cell receptor beta chains in this list originate from one sample, sequenced in a study of Ad26.COV2.S vaccination and SARS-CoV-2 variants. Treatment denoted: 19 received Ad26.COV2.S at low or high dose, single or two shots; several received placebo; per-sample allocation not given. Sampling was done on day 63 after the first vaccine or placebo injection. Sequencing was performed with immunoSEQ multiplex PCR; in TCRdb, only in-frame clones are kept and a portion is missing. The sample lists more than 350,000 clones, approximately 90% seen once, with approximately 12% in the top ten. Sequencing used peripheral blood, obtained in a trial of Ad26.COV2.S vaccine versus placebo. These receptors were taken from a person between 18 and 59 years old who received the Ad26.COV2.S COVID-19 vaccine or a placebo.

The chain combines TRBV4-1 with TRBJ2-1; weak D call: TRBD2 (6 bases). Germline V gene sequence: CDR1 MGHRA, CDR2 YSYEKL. The CDR3 is made up of 17 amino acids. V was shortened by 2 bases and J by 4 bases, with 18 bases between the two germline ends. The CDR3 spells CASSQNNPGLRYNEQFF. CDR3 nucleotide sequence: TGCGCCAGCAGCCAAAACAACCCGGGACTCCGATACAATGAGCAGTTCTTC.

The chain is built from TRBV6-5 and TRBJ1-1, with D possibly matching TRBD1 (5 bases). The V gene lost 0 bases and the J gene lost 5 bases, with 16 bases spanning the gap. Germline CDR1 is MNHEY and CDR2 is SVGAGI. This CDR3 comprises 16 residues. CDR3 nucleotides: TGTGCCAGCAGTTACTCGAGGTTTGGGACTGGGACTGAAGCTTTCTTT. Encoded protein: CASSYSRFGTGTEAFF.

This clone was recorded only once. The chain uses TRBV9 and TRBJ2-1, with 7 bases matching TRBD2. With 2 bases clipped from V and 2 bases from J, the junction kept 13 bases outside the gene matches. The V gene's germline CDR1 is SGDLS and CDR2 YYNGEE. The CDR3 has 18 amino acids. Here the CDR3 reads CASSVTPLASGTYNEQFF. Here the CDR3 DNA reads TGTGCCAGCAGCGTCACCCCCCTAGCTAGCGGAACCTACAATGAGCAGTTCTTC. Together with reference TRBV9 and TRBJ2-1, the CDR3 gives the full variable domain: DSGVTQTPKHLITATGQRVTLRCSPRSGDLSVYWYQQSLDQGLQFLIQYYNGEERAKGNILERFSAQQFPDLHSELNLSSLELGDSALYFCASSVTPLASGTYNEQFFGPGTRLTVL.

A remark on this clone: The sample holds other DNA sequences that translate to the same CDR3. The chain recombines TRBV28 with TRBJ2-5; D unresolved. The CDR3 length is 12 residues. V was trimmed by 6 bases and J by 2 bases, leaving 7 bases between them. CDR1 is MDHEN and CDR2 is SYDVKM in the germline V gene. CDR3 nucleotides: TGTGCCAGCAGCTCCGCGCAAGAGACCCAGTACTTC. Its translation: CASSSAQETQYF.

The V call is TRBV6-5, the J call TRBJ2-3, with 7 nucleotides matching TRBD1. CDR1 is MNHEY and CDR2 is SVGAGI in the germline V gene. With V trimmed by 6 bases and J by 2 bases, 8 bases remained unmatched. CDR3 length: 15 amino acids. DNA for the CDR3: TGTGCCAGCAGAAGACAGGGCCCCCTCACAGATACGCAGTATTTT. Protein product: CASRRQGPLTDTQYF.

Of note for this clone: Relative to the germline gene, one junction end is altered; a read error may explain this. V is TRBV11-2 and J is TRBJ1-3; 7 bases map to TRBD1. Germline CDR1 reads SGHAT; CDR2 reads FQNNGV. CDR3 size: 15 residues. CDR3 amino acids: CASSSPRDSRGRIHF. The DNA of the CDR3 is TGTGCCAGCAGCTCCCCCCGGGACAGTCGAGGCCGAATACATTTT.

The chain is built from TRBV13 and TRBJ2-7; D may match TRBD1 or TRBD2 (6 bases each). The V end was cut by 2 bases, the J end by 2 bases, with 13 bases between. The CDR3 is made up of 15 amino acids. The germline gives CDR1 PRHDT, CDR2 FYEKMQ (reference sequence). DNA of the CDR3: TGTGCCAGCAGCTTACACAGGGAGGTGGCCTACGAGCAGTACTTC. Translated, it gives CASSLHREVAYEQYF.

CDR3 region: CASSRGRRSYEQYF. For the CDR3, the DNA is TGTGCCAGCAGCCGCGGGAGGCGATCCTACGAGCAGTACTTC. The chain has TRBV3-1 (or the pseudogene TRBV3-2) and TRBJ2-7; 8 positions match TRBD2. Germline V gene data show CDR1 as LGHDT and CDR2 as YNNKEL (reference sequence). The CDR3 is 14 residues long. Trimming took 4 bases from V and 1 from J; bases not matched to a gene: 3.

The table lists this clone with a few counts. The V and J genes are TRBV5-1 and TRBJ1-5, with D maybe TRBD1 (5 bases). Germline CDR1 SGHRS, CDR2 YFSETQ. This CDR3 region has 15 residues. The V end lost 4 bases, the J end lost 0 bases, and 11 bases lay between the germline ends. The CDR3 is CASSVDSYSNQPQHF. The CDR3 coding sequence is TGCGCCAGCAGCGTTGACAGTTATAGCAATCAGCCCCAGCATTTT.

DNA of the CDR3: TGTGCCAGCAGCCAAGAAGGGGGGACCTACGAGCAGTACTTC. Residues: CASSQEGGTYEQYF. The chain uses TRBV3-1 (or the pseudogene TRBV3-2) and TRBJ2-7; D could derive from TRBD1 or TRBD2 (6 bases each). This CDR3 region has 14 residues. Germline V gene data show CDR1 as LGHDT and CDR2 as YNNKEL (reference sequence). The V end was cut by 0 bases, the J end by 2 bases, with 8 bases between.

The chain employs TRBV7-8 and TRBJ2-1; no clear D gene. The CDR3 has 13 residues. Trimming removed 2 bases at V and 8 bases at J, with 10 bases between. Per germline, CDR1 SGHVS and CDR2 FQNEAQ. CDR3 sequence: CASSLLGRDEQFF. For the CDR3, the DNA is TGTGCCAGCAGCTTATTGGGTCGGGATGAGCAGTTCTTC. Using reference TRBV7-8 and TRBJ2-1 for the parts outside the CDR3, the full variable domain is GAGVSQSPRYKVAKRGQDVALRCDPISGHVSLFWYQQALGQGPEFLTYFQNEAQLDKSGLPSDRFFAERPEGSVSTLKIQRTQQEDSAVYLCASSLLGRDEQFFGPGTRLTVL.

The chain recombines TRBV29-1 with TRBJ1-2; no firm D call. The CDR3 totals 13 residues. The V end was cut by 5 bases, the J end by 2 bases, with 12 bases between. The germline V gene has CDR1 SQVTM and CDR2 ANQGSEA. CDR3 loop: CSVSKGENYGYTF. The CDR3, as DNA: TGCAGCGTTTCCAAGGGAGAGAACTATGGCTACACCTTC. Full variable domain (rest looked up from reference TRBV29-1 and TRBJ1-2): SAVISQKPSRDICQRGTSLTIQCQVDSQVTMMFWYRQQPGQSLTLIATANQGSEATYESGFVIDKFPISRPNLTFSTLTVSNMSPEDSSIYLCSVSKGENYGYTFGSGTRLTVV.

The rearrangement links TRBV13 to TRBJ2-3; maybe TRBD2 (5 bases). Trimming pared 2 bases from V and 6 bases from J, leaving 9 bases between. The CDR3 is made up of 13 amino acids. Per the germline V gene, CDR1 is PRHDT and CDR2 is FYEKMQ (reference sequence). CDR3 nucleotide sequence: TGTGCCAGCAGCTTAATCGGACTGGATACGCAGTATTTT. Protein: CASSLIGLDTQYF.

This chain connects TRBV5-1 to TRBJ2-2; possible D gene TRBD2, 6 bases. Germline V gene sequence: CDR1 SGHRS, CDR2 YFSETQ. This CDR3 has 14 residues. The ends were cut back, 4 bases at V and 8 bases at J, with 15 bases in the middle. DNA of the CDR3: TGCGCCAGCAGCAGTGGGACTCCTACTGGGGAGCTGTTTTTT. It yields the protein CASSSGTPTGELFF.

The V gene is TRBV6-1, the J gene TRBJ1-1; D perhaps matches TRBD1 (5 bases). The CDR3 covers 15 residues. Trimming pared 3 bases from V and 3 bases from J, leaving 14 bases between. Germline V gene sequence: CDR1 MNHNS, CDR2 SASEGT. CDR3 sequence reads: CASSDGGSVYTEAFF. Here the CDR3 DNA reads TGTGCCAGCAGTGATGGGGGGTCGGTTTACACTGAAGCTTTCTTT.

V is TRBV11-2 and J is TRBJ2-7; TRBD1 aligns across 8 bases. The length of the CDR3 is 16 residues. The junction had 7 bases not matched to a gene; V was cut back by 3 bases and J by 0 bases. Germline V gene sequence: CDR1 SGHAT, CDR2 FQNNGV. The CDR3 DNA reads TGTGCCAGCAGCTTCTCAGGGGGCCTGAGCTCCTACGAGCAGTACTTC. Its protein is CASSFSGGLSSYEQYF.

The V and J genes are TRBV2 and TRBJ2-3; 8 positions match TRBD2. The V segment lost 3 bases and the J segment 2 bases; nucleotides outside the gene matches: 4. Germline V gives CDR1 SNHLY, CDR2 FYNNEI. The CDR3 spans 15 residues. Here the CDR3 reads CASSDSSGFTDTQYF. The CDR3 bases are TGTGCCAGCAGTGACTCTAGCGGGTTCACAGATACGCAGTATTTT. The complete variable domain, with remaining parts taken from reference TRBV2 and TRBJ2-3, reads EPEVTQTPSHQVTQMGQEVILRCVPISNHLYFYWYRQILGQKVEFLVSFYNNEISEKSEIFDDQFSVERPDGSNFTLKIRSTKLEDSAMYFCASSDSSGFTDTQYFGPGTRLTVL.

The rearrangement links TRBV20-1 to TRBJ1-1; D is perhaps TRBD1 (6 bases). Looked up from germline, CDR1 is DFQATT and CDR2 is SNEGSKA (reference sequence). V lost 3 bases, J lost 0 bases, and 17 bases lay in between. The CDR3 runs 16 residues. In DNA, the CDR3 is TGCAGTGCTAGTGCAGGGGCCCTGACTTTGAACACTGAAGCTTTCTTT. It translates to CSASAGALTLNTEAFF.

This chain connects TRBV7-2 to TRBJ2-5, with 7 bases lining up with TRBD1. The CDR3 sequence is 15 residues long. Germline CDR1 reads SGHTA; CDR2 reads FQGNSA. Losses at the gene ends were 2 bases for V and 1 base for J; bases not matched to a gene: 4. The CDR3 spells CASSLQQGRQETQYF. In DNA form, the CDR3 reads TGTGCCAGCAGCTTACAACAGGGGCGCCAAGAGACCCAGTACTTC.

The rearrangement links TRBV24-1 to TRBJ2-3; D is perhaps TRBD2 (6 bases). In germline, CDR1 is KGHDR, CDR2 SFDVKD. This CDR3 is built from 14 residues. Trimming removed 4 bases at V and 6 bases at J, with 13 bases between. The CDR3: CATSEGYLADTQYF. The DNA for the CDR3 is TGTGCCACCAGTGAGGGGTACCTAGCGGATACGCAGTATTTT.

The chain uses TRBV7-9 and TRBJ1-1; D not resolved. This CDR3 is 13 amino acids long. V lost 1 base and J lost 4, with 7 bases in between. Germline CDR1 is SEHNR and CDR2 is FQNEAQ (reference sequence). The DNA for the CDR3 is TGTGCCAGCAGCTTAGAGTTCACCACTGAAGCTTTCTTT. Its translation: CASSLEFTTEAFF.

The chain uses TRBV30 and TRBJ1-2; tentatively, D is TRBD1 (5 bases). Trimming stripped 4 bases from V and 4 bases from J, with 10 bases between. The CDR3 consists of 12 residues. CDR1 and CDR2 from the germline V gene are GTSNPN and SVGIG (reference sequence). DNA of the CDR3: TGTGCCTGGATGGGGGGAACCTATGGCTACACCTTC. Its translation is CAWMGGTYGYTF.